A single sample gave rise to the 14 T cell receptor beta chains below, sequenced in a study of blood T cell repertoires in COVID-19. Only in-frame clones appear in the TCRdb table, and some are missing; sequencing was by immunoSEQ multiplex PCR. The sample yields over 200,000 clones, over 75% seen once. The sample taken for sequencing was peripheral blood. The receptors stem from a human donor in a cohort sampled during active COVID-19.

This clone was found once. V and J are TRBV27 and TRBJ2-6; no definite D call. The CDR3 consists of 15 residues. In germline, CDR1 is MNHEY, CDR2 SMNVEV (reference sequence). Trimming pared 5 bases from V and 1 base from J, leaving 9 bases between. This chain's CDR3 is CASSPITSGANVLTF. The DNA for the CDR3 is TGTGCCAGCAGTCCAATTACATCTGGGGCCAACGTCCTGACTTTC.

In its sample, this clone was seen once. CDR3 sequence: CASSQFGTGNTGELFF. The CDR3 nucleotides read TGTGCCAGCAGCCAATTCGGGACAGGGAACACCGGGGAGCTGTTTTTT. This chain joins TRBV3-1 (or the pseudogene TRBV3-2) and TRBJ2-2; 8 positions match TRBD1. The CDR3 contains 16 residues. Germline V gene data show CDR1 as LGHDT and CDR2 as YNNKEL (reference sequence). The ends lost 2 bases at V and 1 base at J; junction bases unmatched: 3.

In its sample, this clone was seen once. The chain combines TRBV7-2 with TRBJ2-3, with 9 bases that match TRBD2. The CDR3 is 16 amino acids. J gave up 4 bases and V 3 bases, and 8 bases lay outside the gene matches. Germline lookup yields CDR1 SGHTA and CDR2 FQGNSA. The DNA for the CDR3 is TGTGCCAGCAGCTTCCGCGTCGGGACTAGCTCAGATACGCAGTATTTT. It translates to CASSFRVGTSSDTQYF.

V and J are TRBV28 and TRBJ1-2; no clear D gene. V lost 3 bases and J 5 bases, leaving 13 bases between the germline ends. Per the germline V gene, CDR1 is MDHEN and CDR2 is SYDVKM. This CDR3 is built from 14 residues. CDR3: CASSFFGTAYGYTF. CDR3 nucleotide sequence: TGTGCCAGCAGTTTTTTTGGTACAGCATATGGCTACACCTTC.

This clone was counted between two and nine times. DNA for the CDR3: TGTGCCAGCAGCTTAGAGGGTAGGGGCTCCGGCTACACCTTC. Translating gives CASSLEGRGSGYTF. This chain uses TRBV7-9 with TRBJ1-2, with a possible D match to TRBD1 (5 bases). The CDR3 covers 14 residues. CDR1 is SEHNR, CDR2 FQNEAQ, per germline (reference sequence). V lost 1 base, J lost 8 bases, and 14 bases lay in between.

This clone was seen more than once but under ten times. This sequence joins TRBV18 and TRBJ2-7; D perhaps matches TRBD1 (5 bases). CDR1 and CDR2 from the germline V gene are KGHSH and LQKENI. This CDR3 contains 13 residues. V was pared by 6 bases and J by 0 bases, with 9 bases between. CDR3 DNA sequence: TGTGCCAGCTCGAAGACAGCCTCCTACGAGCAGTACTTC. As protein: CASSKTASYEQYF.

This clone showed up just once. This chain links TRBV2 with TRBJ2-7, with 11 bases matching TRBD2. The V gene end was trimmed by 6 bases and the J gene end by 0 bases; junction bases not matched to a gene: 13. Germline assignment: CDR1 SNHLY and CDR2 FYNNEI. CDR3 length: 18 amino acids. CDR3 sequence (DNA): TGTGCCAGCAGGACCGGGACTAGCGGAGTGGGGAGCTCCTACGAGCAGTACTTC. It codes for CASRTGTSGVGSSYEQYF.

The genes are TRBV6-5 and TRBJ2-7, with D tentatively TRBD2 (6 bases). Trimming took 6 bases from V and 9 from J, leaving 21 bases between them. This CDR3 is 14 amino acids long. Germline loops: CDR1 MNHEY, CDR2 SVGAGI. DNA of the CDR3: TGTGCCAGCAGGATCCGGACTGCCCTGGGGGGGCAGTACTTC. Its translation: CASRIRTALGGQYF.

This clone was seen just once. The genes are TRBV5-1 and TRBJ1-4, with D maybe TRBD1 (6 bases). The germline V and J ends were trimmed by 0 bases and 7 bases, with 13 bases remaining between them. The germline gives CDR1 SGHRS, CDR2 YFSETQ. The CDR3 is made up of 15 amino acids. In nucleotides, the CDR3 is TGCGCCAGCAGCTTGGAGACAGGACGCGGTGAAAAACTGTTTTTT. Encoded protein: CASSLETGRGEKLFF.

The chain joins TRBV24-1 to TRBJ2-5; TRBD1 matches at 8 bases. V trimming: 10 bases; J trimming: 3 bases; junction bases outside the gene matches: 6. This CDR3 contains 13 residues. Germline V gene sequence: CDR1 KGHDR, CDR2 SFDVKD. The CDR3 sequence: CATEGQGEETQYF. The CDR3 DNA follows: TGTGCCACGGAAGGACAGGGAGAAGAGACCCAGTACTTC.

As DNA, the CDR3 is TGTGCCAGCAGTTTTGGTGGGATGAGGGACACCGGGGAGCTGTTTTTT. It translates to CASSFGGMRDTGELFF. The chain joins TRBV5-4 to TRBJ2-2; TRBD2 is a possible D gene (5 bases). V was pared by 5 bases and J by 3 bases, with 17 bases between. The CDR3 is made up of 16 amino acids. Germline assignment: CDR1 SGHNT and CDR2 YYREEE (reference sequence).

This chain links TRBV18 with TRBJ2-2; 7 nucleotides line up with TRBD2. The V and J ends lost 4 bases and 4 bases, in that order; junction bases with no gene match: 6. The CDR3 spans 15 residues. Germline assignment: CDR1 KGHSH and CDR2 LQKENI. The CDR3: CASSHGLGGTGELFF. In nucleotides, the CDR3 is TGTGCCAGCTCACACGGACTAGGTGGCACCGGGGAGCTGTTTTTT.

In DNA form, the CDR3 reads TGTGCCAGCAGCTCGACAGGGGATCGCAATCAGCCCCAGCATTTT. Translated, it gives CASSSTGDRNQPQHF. The chain has TRBV7-9 and TRBJ1-5, with 8 bases that match TRBD1. This CDR3 has 15 residues. V trimming: 4 bases; J trimming: 2 bases; junction bases outside the gene matches: 4. The germline CDR1 and CDR2 sequences are SEHNR and FQNEAQ (reference sequence).

This clone was counted only a few times. The genes are TRBV18 and TRBJ2-7, with 8 bases fitting TRBD1. The CDR3 length is 14 residues. J was trimmed by 5 bases and V by 4 bases; bases with no gene match: 7. Germline lookup yields CDR1 KGHSH and CDR2 LQKENI. The CDR3 spells CASSRDRGVHEQYF. Written as DNA, the CDR3 is TGTGCCAGCTCACGAGACAGGGGAGTACACGAGCAGTACTTC. The full variable domain, rest sourced from reference TRBV18 and TRBJ2-7, is NAGVMQNPRHLVRRRGQEARLRCSPMKGHSHVYWYRQLPEEGLKFMVYLQKENIIDESGMPKERFSAEFPKEGPSILRIQQVVRGDSAAYFCASSRDRGVHEQYFGPGTRLTVT.